One sample yielded the 8 T cell receptor beta chains listed below, sequenced in a study of T-cell memory formation after mild COVID-19. MiXCR, run by TCRdb on the 5' RACE reads, gives a single entry per CDR3 protein. Of 150,000 or so distinct CDR3 sequences in the sample, around 15% were seen once. Input material: PBMCs or a T cell subset sorted from them (not recorded which). The receptor set was obtained from an adult woman who had mild COVID-19 (a few samples of this study predate the infection). Cell type and time point are not known.

The J gene is TRBJ2-7, the V gene TRBV6-5, with a weak D call TRBD2 (6 bases). The germline gives CDR1 MNHEY, CDR2 SVGAGI. This CDR3 comprises 16 residues. The V and J ends lost 6 bases and 2 bases respectively, with 20 bases between them. The CDR3 DNA reads TGTGCCAGCAGAGCCCAAGGGTGGGAGGACACCTACGAGCAGTACTTC. It encodes CASRAQGWEDTYEQYF.

Here the CDR3 DNA reads TGTGCCAGCAGCCCTCCTAGCGGGGGACGATACAATGAGCAGTTCTTC. Amino acid sequence: CASSPPSGGRYNEQFF. This rearrangement joins TRBV7-9 to TRBJ2-1; TRBD2 matches 10 bases. V was clipped by 5 bases and J by 4 bases; unmatched bases: 8. Germline V gene lookup returns CDR1 SEHNR and CDR2 FQNEAQ (reference sequence). The CDR3 sequence is 16 residues long.

The rearrangement uses TRBV2 and TRBJ2-2; 9 nucleotides agree with TRBD1. Losses at the gene ends were 6 bases for V and 7 bases for J; bases not matched to a gene: 9. Looked up from germline, CDR1 is SNHLY and CDR2 is FYNNEI. The CDR3 covers 15 residues. The DNA for the CDR3 is TGTGCCAGCAGCGCCGGACAGGGGAGGGGCGGGGAGCTGTTTTTT. Amino acids: CASSAGQGRGGELFF.

The genes are TRBV6-5 and TRBJ2-3; D gene ambiguous. The V and J ends lost 6 bases and 0 bases respectively, with 13 bases between them. This CDR3 comprises 15 residues. CDR1 MNHEY and CDR2 SVGAGI come from the germline V gene. Written as DNA, the CDR3 is TGTGCCAGCAGCAACTCTGCTCGGAGCACAGATACGCAGTATTTT. Translated, it gives CASSNSARSTDTQYF.

The chain joins TRBV27 to TRBJ2-7, with D possibly TRBD2 on 5 matching bases. Between the trimmed V and J ends, which lost 3 bases and 8 bases, there was a span of 14 bases. The V gene's germline CDR1 is MNHEY and CDR2 SMNVEV (reference sequence). This CDR3 is 13 amino acids long. CDR3 protein: CASSFPPGLKQYF. The DNA of the CDR3 is TGTGCCAGCAGTTTTCCCCCGGGGTTGAAGCAGTACTTC.

This clonotype was counted a few times. This rearrangement joins TRBV5-4 to TRBJ1-2; D is unresolved. CDR1 is SGHNT, CDR2 YYREEE, per germline (reference sequence). V was clipped by 0 bases and J by 14 bases, with 14 bases between them. The CDR3 consists of 12 residues. DNA of the CDR3: TGTGCCAGCAGCTTGGGGGGTCCCACGGGTACCTTC. It yields the protein CASSLGGPTGTF.

V and J are TRBV2 and TRBJ2-5; TRBD2 agrees at 10 bases. V was clipped by 6 bases and J by 2 bases; unmatched bases: 3. Per germline, CDR1 SNHLY and CDR2 FYNNEI. This CDR3 comprises 14 residues. The CDR3: CASRLGLAQETQYF. CDR3 DNA: TGTGCCAGCAGGTTGGGACTAGCGCAAGAGACCCAGTACTTC.

This clonotype was found many times. The rearrangement links TRBV5-1 to TRBJ2-5; tentative D call: TRBD1 (6 bases). Looked up from germline, CDR1 is SGHRS and CDR2 is YFSETQ. The CDR3 spans 15 residues. V was cut by 1 base and J by 2 bases, with 12 bases left in between. CDR3 DNA sequence: TGCGCCAGCAGCTTGCCGGGAAGGGGGCAAGAGACCCAGTACTTC. This translates into CASSLPGRGQETQYF.